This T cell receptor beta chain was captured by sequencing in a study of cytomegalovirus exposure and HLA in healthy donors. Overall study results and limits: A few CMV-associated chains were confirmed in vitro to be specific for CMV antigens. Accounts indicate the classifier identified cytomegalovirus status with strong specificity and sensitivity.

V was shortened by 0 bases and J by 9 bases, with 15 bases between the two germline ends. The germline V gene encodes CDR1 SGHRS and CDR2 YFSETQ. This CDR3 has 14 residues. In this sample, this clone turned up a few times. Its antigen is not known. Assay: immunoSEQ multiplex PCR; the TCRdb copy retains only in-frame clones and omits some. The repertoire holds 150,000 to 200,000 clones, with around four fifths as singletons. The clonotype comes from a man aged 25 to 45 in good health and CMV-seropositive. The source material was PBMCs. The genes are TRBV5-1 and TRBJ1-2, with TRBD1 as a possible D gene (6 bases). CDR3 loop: CASSLASQGSRYTF. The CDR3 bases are TGCGCCAGCAGCTTGGCCTCACAGGGATCGCGCTACACCTTC.